A selection of T cell receptor beta chains follows, all from one sample in a study of blood T cell repertoires in COVID-19. TCRdb keeps only in-frame clones here, not all; method: immunoSEQ multiplex PCR. The sample yields around 300,000 clones, around 88% seen once. Sequencing was done on a sample of PBMCs or T cells enriched from blood (not recorded which). The receptors originated from a middle-aged woman who had recovered from COVID-19. Both conserved end residues are part of each CDR3. D genes are given only for firm matches. Clone size is stated in some rows and not others, as once, few, many or a class when expanded.

j_gene	d_gene	abundance	v_gene	CDR3aa	CDR3nt
TRBJ2-3	TRBD2	once	TRBV2	CASNPAPWAGGTDTQYF	TGTGCCAGCAACCCCGCGCCGTGGGCGGGAGGCACAGATACGCAGTATTTT
TRBJ2-4	.	.	TRBV7-9	CASSHDGGAKNIQYF	TGTGCCAGCAGCCATGACGGCGGGGCCAAAAACATTCAGTACTTC
TRBJ1-2	.	.	TRBV5-6	CASSSRGDYGYTF	TGTGCCAGCAGCTCGCGGGGGGACTATGGCTACACCTTC
TRBJ2-5	.	.	TRBV5-5	CASSLGQQETQYF	TGTGCCAGCAGCTTGGGTCAGCAAGAGACCCAGTACTTC
TRBJ1-2	TRBD1	.	TRBV7-2	CASSLDRGRNYGYTF	TGTGCCAGCAGCTTAGACAGGGGGCGTAACTATGGCTACACCTTC
TRBJ1-2	TRBD1	.	TRBV10-3	CAISDGQGYGYTF	TGTGCCATCAGTGACGGACAGGGCTATGGCTACACCTTC
TRBJ2-7	.	.	TRBV24-1	CATSDNGQEQYF	TGTGCCACCAGTGACAACGGACAGGAGCAGTACTTC
TRBJ1-2	TRBD1	.	TRBV4-3	CASSPGRTGAYGYTF	TGCGCCAGCAGCCCGGGCAGGACAGGAGCCTATGGCTACACCTTC
TRBJ1-2	.	.	TRBV28	CASSYWGGAVVGYTF	TGTGCCAGCAGTTACTGGGGGGGGGCCGTGGTCGGCTACACCTTC
TRBJ1-1	TRBD1	.	TRBV2	CASSVGTGEAFF	TGTGCCAGCAGTGTTGGGACAGGGGAAGCTTTCTTT
TRBJ2-3	TRBD2	.	TRBV7-2	CASSLMAGGSTDTQYF	TGTGCCAGCAGCTTAATGGCGGGAGGCAGCACAGATACGCAGTATTTT
TRBJ2-1	TRBD2	.	TRBV15	CATSRVAGGSSSYNEQFF	TGTGCCACCAGCAGAGTAGCGGGAGGGTCCAGCTCCTACAATGAGCAGTTCTTC
TRBJ1-2	TRBD1	.	TRBV2	CASSPDRGANYGYTF	TGTGCCAGCAGTCCGGACAGGGGAGCTAACTATGGCTACACCTTC
TRBJ2-5	.	.	TRBV18	CASSPPPGETQYF	TGTGCCAGCTCACCCCCTCCGGGAGAGACCCAGTACTTC
TRBJ1-5	TRBD1	.	TRBV27	CASSSDGRGINQPQHF	TGTGCCAGCAGTTCTGACGGCAGGGGGATCAATCAGCCCCAGCATTTT
TRBJ2-7	.	.	TRBV28	CASPFSTAPWAEQYF	TGTGCCAGCCCCTTCTCGACAGCCCCATGGGCCGAGCAGTACTTC
TRBJ1-1	.	.	TRBV3-1/TRBV3-2	CASSHGGGTEAFF	TGTGCCAGCAGCCACGGGGGAGGGACTGAAGCTTTCTTT
TRBJ2-1	TRBD2	.	TRBV9	CASSPRLAPAYNEQFF	TGTGCCAGCAGCCCCCGACTAGCCCCAGCCTACAATGAGCAGTTCTTC
TRBJ1-4	.	.	TRBV3-1/TRBV3-2	CASSQERKNVKLFF	TGTGCCAGCAGCCAAGAGAGGAAGAACGTAAAACTGTTTTTT
TRBJ1-1	TRBD1	.	TRBV28	CASSFLQGAYFNTEAFF	TGTGCCAGCAGTTTTCTACAGGGGGCTTATTTCAACACTGAAGCTTTCTTT
TRBJ1-5	.	once	TRBV19	CASKGGGRGNQPQHF	TGTGCCAGTAAGGGCGGGGGACGGGGGAATCAGCCCCAGCATTTT
TRBJ2-3	TRBD2	once	TRBV19	CASSIWAGDTDTQYF	TGTGCCAGTAGTATCTGGGCGGGGGACACAGATACGCAGTATTTT
TRBJ2-2	.	.	TRBV19	CASSMGDAGRAELFF	TGTGCCAGTAGTATGGGGGACGCGGGGCGAGCGGAGCTGTTTTTT
TRBJ1-3	.	.	TRBV7-9	CASTPGLNSGNTIYF	TGTGCCAGCACCCCCGGACTCAACTCTGGAAACACCATATATTTT
TRBJ1-6	.	.	TRBV7-9	CASTPSGGRDSPLHF	TGTGCCAGCACCCCCTCGGGGGGCCGGGATTCACCCCTCCACTTT